Detailed here is one T cell receptor (beta chain). Antigen: not known. The data were obtained in a study of blood T cells in healthy people across ages. The CDR3 has 15 residues. Trimming pared 8 bases from V and 2 bases from J, leaving 16 bases between. The germline CDR1 and CDR2 sequences are MNHNY and SVGAGI (reference sequence). Whole-study findings and limits: A roughly linear fall in TCR beta diversity per million T cells was seen with increasing age.

The authors ran a second PCR of about 6 to 11 cycles using a sample-barcoded 5' primer and a J-beta primer mix. From the 5' RACE reads, TCRdb called clonotypes with MiXCR, one entry per CDR3 protein. The table has some 1.7 million distinct CDR3 sequences, 28% seen once. V and J are TRBV6-6 and TRBJ2-1; perhaps TRBD2 as D (6 bases). Sequenced sample: blood. This clonotype was sampled from a woman aged 25 to 39 in good health. CDR3 DNA sequence: TGTGCCAGCGGGGTCCGGGAGATCGCCTACAATGAGCAGTTCTTC. Translating gives CASGVREIAYNEQFF.